These 14 T cell receptor beta chains were sequenced from one sample in a study of CD8+ T cells in alopecia areata (dated by TCRdb to about 2018). The sample's treatment or condition, from its label and the paper: oral pan-JAK inhibitor, 5-10 mg twice daily. The receptor library was made with the immunoSEQ multiplex PCR assay. RNA was extracted from all samples and reverse transcribed into cDNA, which served as template for TCR sequencing. The clones in this table, taken by TCRdb from immuneACCESS, are in-frame only. Not every clone is retained; where verified, under half of the shortfall comes from an unresolved V gene, and the cause of the rest is unknown. Present in this sample are 160,000 or so clones, around 58% of which were seen just once. Of the sample, approximately 16% falls within the top ten clones. The specimen comprised CD4+ T cells sorted from blood, sampled at approximately week 60, from a patient treated with tofacitinib. The source of these receptors is a human donor with alopecia areata.

The chain links TRBV6-5 to TRBJ1-5; D is unclear. CDR1 is MNHEY and CDR2 is SVGAGI in the germline V gene. The CDR3 is 13 residues long. Trimming left V 5 bases short and J 2 bases short, with 7 bases between. In DNA form, the CDR3 reads TGTGCCAGCAGTGACCAAGGCAATCAGCCCCAGCATTTT. Translation: CASSDQGNQPQHF.

This clone appeared a few times. The rearrangement joins TRBV7-2 to TRBJ1-6; a possible D gene is TRBD1 (5 bases). Between the trimmed V and J ends, which lost 5 bases and 11 bases, there was a span of 28 bases. Germline V gene lookup returns CDR1 SGHTA and CDR2 FQGNSA. The CDR3 has 18 residues. CDR3 loop: CASSPHSPQAAGGAPLHF. The DNA of the CDR3 is TGTGCCAGCAGCCCCCACTCCCCACAGGCGGCCGGCGGGGCACCCCTCCACTTT. The full variable domain, with the rest looked up from reference TRBV7-2 and TRBJ1-6, is GAGVSQSPSNKVTEKGKDVELRCDPISGHTALYWYRQSLGQGLEFLIYFQGNSAPDKSGLPSDRFSAERTGGSVSTLTIQRTQQEDSAVYLCASSPHSPQAAGGAPLHFGNGTRLTVT.

This clone occurred once. The rearrangement links TRBV10-1 to TRBJ2-1; D is unresolved. V was pared by 5 bases and J by 7 bases, with 6 bases between. CDR3 length equals 11 residues. The germline V gene encodes CDR1 WNHNN and CDR2 SYGVQD (reference sequence). The CDR3 bases are TGCGCCAGCAGTATATCGAATGAGCAGTTCTTC. This translates into CASSISNEQFF.

CDR3 coding DNA: TGTGCCAGCACCCCTATCCCGGGACAGGCTAACTATGGCTACACCTTC. Translating gives CASTPIPGQANYGYTF. This chain joins TRBV5-4 and TRBJ1-2; TRBD1 aligns across 8 bases. The germline V gene encodes CDR1 SGHNT and CDR2 YYREEE (reference sequence). The CDR3 contains 16 residues. Trimming took 6 bases from V and 0 from J; bases not matched to a gene: 10.

The genes are TRBV4-2 and TRBJ2-7, with 9 bases identical to TRBD2. Germline CDR1 is LGHNA and CDR2 is YNFKEQ. The ends lost 4 bases at V and 7 bases at J; junction bases unmatched: 11. CDR3 length equals 15 residues. CDR3 loop: CASSPGARGRGEQYF. Here the CDR3 DNA reads TGTGCCAGCAGCCCCGGGGCTCGCGGGAGGGGAGAGCAGTACTTC.

This chain links TRBV5-6 with TRBJ1-5; D call uncertain. Germline V lookup: CDR1 SGHDT, CDR2 YYEEEE. CDR3 size: 14 residues. V was pared by 4 bases and J by 8 bases, with 16 bases between. The CDR3 loop is CASSRTAPGEPQHF. CDR3 nucleotide sequence: TGTGCCAGCAGCCGGACCGCCCCGGGCGAGCCCCAGCATTTT.

This clone was recorded a few times. This sample also contains other DNA sequences that code for the same CDR3. The V call is TRBV9, the J call TRBJ2-6; D ambiguous. Germline V CDR1 and CDR2: SGDLS, YYNGEE. The CDR3 runs 14 residues. V lost 0 bases, J lost 2 bases, and 3 bases lay in between. This chain's CDR3 is CASSVATGANVLTF. The CDR3 DNA follows: TGTGCCAGCAGCGTAGCTACTGGGGCCAACGTCCTGACTTTC.

V and J are TRBV29-1 and TRBJ2-7; D may be TRBD1 (6 bases). CDR3 length: 13 residues. Trimming pared 6 bases from V and 2 bases from J, leaving 14 bases between. CDR1 and CDR2 from the germline V gene are SQVTM and ANQGSEA. The DNA of the CDR3 is TGCAGCGTCGTCAACAGGGCCCCCTACGAGCAGTACTTC. Translating gives CSVVNRAPYEQYF.

This sequence joins TRBV4-1 and TRBJ1-5; D perhaps matches TRBD1 (5 bases). The V and J ends lost 0 bases and 6 bases respectively, with 21 bases between them. This CDR3 spans 18 amino acids. Germline V gene sequence: CDR1 MGHRA, CDR2 YSYEKL. CDR3 DNA: TGCGCCAGCAGCCAAGATATATCGGCCCAGGGCATAGCTCAGCCCCAGCATTTT. Amino acids: CASSQDISAQGIAQPQHF.

CDR3: CASSVAAGLAQDTQYF. CDR3 DNA sequence: TGTGCCAGCAGCGTTGCCGCAGGACTAGCGCAAGATACGCAGTATTTT. The chain links TRBV9 to TRBJ2-3; TRBD2 matches at 9 bases. CDR1 and CDR2 (germline): SGDLS, YYNGEE. The V gene end was trimmed by 2 bases and the J gene end by 5 bases; junction bases not matched to a gene: 9. The CDR3 is 16 residues long.

This clone occurred once. The rearrangement joins TRBV29-1 to TRBJ1-6, with D unresolved. V was cut by 7 bases and J by 7 bases, with 17 bases left in between. Germline lookup yields CDR1 SQVTM and CDR2 ANQGSEA. This CDR3 is 14 amino acids long. The CDR3 reads CSARVGRENSPLHF. The CDR3 DNA reads TGCAGCGCTCGGGTGGGTAGAGAGAATTCACCCCTCCACTTT.

In this sample, this clone turned up a few times. The V call is TRBV6-1, the J call TRBJ2-7; 10 nucleotides match TRBD1. Germline V gene lookup returns CDR1 MNHNS and CDR2 SASEGT. The CDR3 covers 19 residues. The V and J ends lost 4 bases and 2 bases, in that order; junction bases with no gene match: 17. The DNA of the CDR3 is TGTGCCAGCAGTGGACCCCTGACAGGGGGCCTGCCAAGGACCTACGAGCAGTACTTC. This gives the protein CASSGPLTGGLPRTYEQYF.

In its sample, this clone was seen a few times. The chain carries TRBV30 and TRBJ1-2; unclear D gene. The germline V gene encodes CDR1 GTSNPN and CDR2 SVGIG (reference sequence). The CDR3 has 17 amino acids. Trimming shortened V by 0 bases and J by 4 bases, and 21 bases separated the two germline ends. The CDR3 nucleotides are TGTGCCTGGAGTGTCACCAGATTAGGAAAGGGCGTCTATGGCTACACCTTC. It specifies CAWSVTRLGKGVYGYTF.

This sequence joins TRBV11-2 and TRBJ2-2; D possibly matches TRBD1 or TRBD2 (5 bases each). The germline V gene encodes CDR1 SGHAT and CDR2 FQNNGV. V was clipped by 5 bases and J by 1 base, with 14 bases between them. This CDR3 comprises 16 residues. CDR3 sequence: CASSDRGTENTGELFF. As DNA, the CDR3 is TGTGCCAGCAGCGACCGTGGGACGGAGAACACCGGGGAGCTGTTTTTT.